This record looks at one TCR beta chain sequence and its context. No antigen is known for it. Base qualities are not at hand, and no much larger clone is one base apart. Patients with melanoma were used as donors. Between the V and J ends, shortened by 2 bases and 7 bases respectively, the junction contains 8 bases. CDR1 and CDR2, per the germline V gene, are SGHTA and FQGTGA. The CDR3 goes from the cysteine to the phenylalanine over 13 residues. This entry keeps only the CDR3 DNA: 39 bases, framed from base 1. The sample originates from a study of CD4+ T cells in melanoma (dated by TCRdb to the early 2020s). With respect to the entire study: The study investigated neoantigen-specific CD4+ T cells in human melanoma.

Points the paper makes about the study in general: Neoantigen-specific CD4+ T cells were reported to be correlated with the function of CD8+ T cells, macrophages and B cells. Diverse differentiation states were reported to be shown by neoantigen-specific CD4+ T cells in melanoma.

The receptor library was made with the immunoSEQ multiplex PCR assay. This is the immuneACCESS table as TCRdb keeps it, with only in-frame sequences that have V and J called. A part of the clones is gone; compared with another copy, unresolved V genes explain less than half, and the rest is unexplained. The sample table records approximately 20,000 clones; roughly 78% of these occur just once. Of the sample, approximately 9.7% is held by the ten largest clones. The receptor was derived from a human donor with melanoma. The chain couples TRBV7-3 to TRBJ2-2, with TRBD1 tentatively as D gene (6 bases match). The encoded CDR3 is CASSLGGGGELFF. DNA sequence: TGTGCCAGCAGCTTAGGGGGCGGCGGGGAGCTGTTTTTT.